The clone carrying this TCR beta chain was seen repeatedly, ten times or more. Its antigen is not known. CDR3 regions were amplified by Arm-PCR using iRepertoire HTBI primers to build TCR beta libraries. TCRdb reanalysed the multiplex PCR reads using MiXCR and keeps one entry per CDR3 protein. The sample lists about 310,000 distinct CDR3 sequences, roughly a fifth occurring once. The time point here: persistent/refractory GD, antithyroid drugs over 5 years with positive TRAb. Scientists built the TCR library using RNA that was extracted from PBMCs. This sample was included in a study of regulatory T cells in long-lasting Graves disease. Looking at the study overall: To qualify as persistent, Graves' disease required over 5 years of antithyroid drugs with positive TSH receptor antibodies.

Study conclusions and caveats: Researchers reported studying only peripheral blood, not thyroid tissue.

The sequencing here drew on peripheral blood mononuclear cells (PBMCs), taken when the disease was refractory, from a patient treated with antithyroid drugs. The sequence came from a female donor with Graves disease.

The CDR3 sequence is CASRLSGQGSYEQYF. The DNA for the CDR3 is TGTGCCAGCAGATTGTCCGGACAGGGCAGCTACGAGCAGTACTTC. The V call is TRBV12-3 or TRBV12-4, the J call TRBJ2-7; TRBD1 agrees at 8 bases. After removal of 6 bases from V and 3 bases from J, the junction contained 10 bases not matched to a gene. This CDR3 spans 15 amino acids.